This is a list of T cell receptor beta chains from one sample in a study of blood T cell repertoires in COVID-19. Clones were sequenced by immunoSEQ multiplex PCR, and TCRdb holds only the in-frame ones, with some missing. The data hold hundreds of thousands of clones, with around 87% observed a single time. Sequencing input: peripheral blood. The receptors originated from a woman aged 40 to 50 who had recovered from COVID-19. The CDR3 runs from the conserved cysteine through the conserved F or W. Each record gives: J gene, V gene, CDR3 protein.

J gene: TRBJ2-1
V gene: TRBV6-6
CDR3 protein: CASSGDSEQFF

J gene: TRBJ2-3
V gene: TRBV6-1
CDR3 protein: CASSERTSGETDTQYF

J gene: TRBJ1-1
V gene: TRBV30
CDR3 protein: CAWSPSGGLAFF

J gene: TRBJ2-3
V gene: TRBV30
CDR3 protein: CAWSVGSTDTQYF

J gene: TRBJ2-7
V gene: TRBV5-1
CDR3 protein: CASSTDREVYEQYF

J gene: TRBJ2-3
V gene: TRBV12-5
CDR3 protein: CASGLSATDTQYF

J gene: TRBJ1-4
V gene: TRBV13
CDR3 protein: CASSYSGGVVNEKLFF

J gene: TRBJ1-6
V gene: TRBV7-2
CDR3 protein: CASSLEGQGNSPLHF

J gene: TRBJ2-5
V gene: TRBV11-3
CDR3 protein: CASSLDGRAGGQETQYF

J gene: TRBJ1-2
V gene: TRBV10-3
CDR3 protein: CAITPDRDYGYTF

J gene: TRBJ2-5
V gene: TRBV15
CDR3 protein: CATSRQGALETQYF

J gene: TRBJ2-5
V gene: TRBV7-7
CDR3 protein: CASSLGDRSQETQYF

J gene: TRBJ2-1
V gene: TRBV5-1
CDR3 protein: CASSTRLAGANEQFF

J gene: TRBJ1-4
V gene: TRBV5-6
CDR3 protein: CASSRQGAGEKLFF

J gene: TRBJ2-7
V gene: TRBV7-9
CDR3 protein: CASSLGRRMRGALYEQYF

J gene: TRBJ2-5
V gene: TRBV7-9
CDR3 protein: CASSLGGREETQYF

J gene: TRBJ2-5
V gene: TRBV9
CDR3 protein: CASSVVSGGLKTQYF

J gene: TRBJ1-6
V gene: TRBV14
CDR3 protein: CASSQDLRTGGPLHF

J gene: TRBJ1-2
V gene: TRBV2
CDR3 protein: CASSIGTGWYGYTF

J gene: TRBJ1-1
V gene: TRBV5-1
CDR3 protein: CASSWTGETEAFF

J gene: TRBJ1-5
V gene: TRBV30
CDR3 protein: CAWSVAINQPQHF

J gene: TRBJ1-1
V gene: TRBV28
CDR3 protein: CASRPRPLNTEAFF

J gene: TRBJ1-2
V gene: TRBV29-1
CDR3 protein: CSTRRTGPNYGYTF

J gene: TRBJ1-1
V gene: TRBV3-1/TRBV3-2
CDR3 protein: CASRPTTGRTEAFF

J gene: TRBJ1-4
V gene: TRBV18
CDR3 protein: CASSPGGYREKLFF

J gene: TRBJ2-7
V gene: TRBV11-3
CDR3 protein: CASSSSSDRPFF

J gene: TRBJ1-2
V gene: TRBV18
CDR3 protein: CASSPIGGTANYGYTF

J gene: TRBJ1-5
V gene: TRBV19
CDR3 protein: CASTPTGEGRNQPQHF

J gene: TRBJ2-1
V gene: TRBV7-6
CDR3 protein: CASSTDRVNEQFF

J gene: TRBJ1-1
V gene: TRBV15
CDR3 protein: CATSRSFAEAFF

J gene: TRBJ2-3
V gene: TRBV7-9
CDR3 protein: CAIRGGSRTDTQYF

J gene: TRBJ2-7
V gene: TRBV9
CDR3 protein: CASSPGTGAYEQYF

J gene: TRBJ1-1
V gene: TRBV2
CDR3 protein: CASSVGQNTQAFF

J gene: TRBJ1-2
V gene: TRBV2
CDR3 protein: CASSPRASDGYGYTF

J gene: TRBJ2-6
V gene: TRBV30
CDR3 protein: CAWRSAGANVLTF

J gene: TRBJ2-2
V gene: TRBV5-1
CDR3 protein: CASSPDRFTGELFF

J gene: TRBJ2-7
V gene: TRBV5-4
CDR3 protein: CASSLAGGDEQYF

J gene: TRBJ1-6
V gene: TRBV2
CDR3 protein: CASSSPGSSYNSPLHF

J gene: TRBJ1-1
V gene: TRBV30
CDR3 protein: CAWSVRNTEAFF

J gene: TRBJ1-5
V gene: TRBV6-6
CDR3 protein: CASSYVAESNQPQHF

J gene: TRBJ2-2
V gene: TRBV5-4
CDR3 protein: CASSPGQGLGAGELFF

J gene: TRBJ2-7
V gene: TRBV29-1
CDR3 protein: CSVEFRRKSSYEQYF

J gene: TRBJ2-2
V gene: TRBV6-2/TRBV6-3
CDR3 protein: CASSLNGGTGELFF

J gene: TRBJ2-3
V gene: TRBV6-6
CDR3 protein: CASSRATDTQYF

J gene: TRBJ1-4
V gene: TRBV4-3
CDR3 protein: CASSQENDPRTGFATNEKLFF

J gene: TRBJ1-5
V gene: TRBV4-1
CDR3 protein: CASSQGLMRLSNQPQHF

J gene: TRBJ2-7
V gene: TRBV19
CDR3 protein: CASSMVSGGTPYEQYF

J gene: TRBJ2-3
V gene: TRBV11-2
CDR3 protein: CASDRGHSTDTQYF

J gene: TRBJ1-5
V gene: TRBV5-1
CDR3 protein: CASSSQGGGQPQHF

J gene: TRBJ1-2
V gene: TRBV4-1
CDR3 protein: CASSQGQGRGYGYTF

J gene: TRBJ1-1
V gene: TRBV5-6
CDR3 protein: CASSLGQGVDYEAFF

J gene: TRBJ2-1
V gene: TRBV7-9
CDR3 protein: CASSLGTGGHEQFF